The 12 T cell receptor beta chains below were found in one sample sequenced in a study of blood T cell repertoires in COVID-19. Using immunoSEQ multiplex PCR, the repertoire was profiled, and TCRdb retains in-frame clones only, with some absent. Among around 89,000 clones, about 89% were seen once, and the ten largest hold over 7%. Sequencing was done on a sample of peripheral blood. These receptors were taken from a man in his fifties or sixties with acute or convalescent COVID-19.

The rearrangement links TRBV7-9 to TRBJ2-2, with 7 positions matching TRBD2. Per germline, CDR1 SEHNR and CDR2 FQNEAQ (reference sequence). The length of the CDR3 is 15 residues. The V gene end was trimmed by 4 bases and the J gene end by 6 bases; junction bases not matched to a gene: 8. CDR3 nucleotide sequence: TGTGCCAGCAGCTCCTCGACTAGCATCTCCGGGGAGCTGTTTTTT. This translates into CASSSSTSISGELFF.

The V gene is TRBV5-1, the J gene TRBJ2-3; 10 bases align to TRBD2. Germline V gene data show CDR1 as SGHRS and CDR2 as YFSETQ. The CDR3 consists of 15 residues. The trim removed 1 base at V and 11 bases at J, leaving 10 bases unmatched. The CDR3 sequence: CASSLPSGGDMKQYF. DNA for the CDR3: TGCGCCAGCAGCTTGCCCAGCGGGGGGGATATGAAGCAGTATTTT.

The genes are TRBV6-6 and TRBJ1-4; D remains ambiguous. Trimming shortened V by 7 bases and J by 2 bases, and 5 bases separated the two germline ends. The CDR3 spans 12 residues. Germline CDR1 is MNHNY and CDR2 is SVGAGI (reference sequence). CDR3 nucleotides: TGTGCCAGCAAATCTACTAATGAAAAACTGTTTTTT. Its protein product is CASKSTNEKLFF.

The chain recombines TRBV30 with TRBJ1-3; D not resolved. This CDR3 contains 15 residues. V dropped 3 bases and J dropped 0 bases, with 12 bases sitting between them. Germline CDR1 GTSNPN, CDR2 SVGIG (reference sequence). The CDR3 DNA reads as TGTGCCTGGAGCCACGGGAGTTCCTCTGGAAACACCATATATTTT. It specifies CAWSHGSSSGNTIYF. The full variable domain, rest sourced from reference TRBV30 and TRBJ1-3, is SQTIHQWPATLVQPVGSPLSLECTVEGTSNPNLYWYRQAAGRGLQLLFYSVGIGQISSEVPQNLSASRPQDRQFILSSKKLLLSDSGFYLCAWSHGSSSGNTIYFGEGSWLTVV.

The chain is built from TRBV5-1 and TRBJ1-1; 7 nucleotides agree with TRBD1. Germline V gene data show CDR1 as SGHRS and CDR2 as YFSETQ. This CDR3 is built from 15 residues. The V segment lost 0 bases and the J segment 1 base; nucleotides outside the gene matches: 3. CDR3 sequence: CASSLAQGGNTEAFF. The CDR3 DNA follows: TGCGCCAGCAGCTTGGCCCAGGGGGGGAACACTGAAGCTTTCTTT.

This clone showed up just once. The J gene is TRBJ2-5, the V gene TRBV4-2; 12 nucleotides align to TRBD2. This CDR3 contains 17 residues. Germline V gives CDR1 LGHNA, CDR2 YNFKEQ. The junction had 3 bases not matched to a gene; V was cut back by 1 base and J by 0 bases. The CDR3 protein is CASSQAGTSGYQETQYF. CDR3 DNA: TGTGCCAGCAGCCAAGCGGGGACTAGCGGGTACCAAGAGACCCAGTACTTC.

V is TRBV6-1 and J is TRBJ1-5; D is unclear. V lost 2 bases and J 7 bases, leaving 12 bases between the germline ends. CDR3 length equals 14 residues. CDR1 is MNHNS, CDR2 SASEGT, per germline. The CDR3 sequence: CASSELPEWQPQHF. The CDR3 DNA reads as TGTGCCAGCAGTGAACTTCCCGAGTGGCAGCCCCAGCATTTT.

This chain links TRBV5-1 with TRBJ2-3, with D maybe TRBD1 (6 bases). The germline CDR1 and CDR2 sequences are SGHRS and YFSETQ. The CDR3 runs 13 residues. V lost 5 bases, J lost 4 bases, and 11 bases lay in between. The CDR3 sequence is CASRKGDSDTQYF. The CDR3 coding sequence is TGCGCCAGCAGAAAGGGGGATTCAGATACGCAGTATTTT. The full variable domain, its missing parts supplied by reference TRBV5-1 and TRBJ2-3, is KAGVTQTPRYLIKTRGQQVTLSCSPISGHRSVSWYQQTPGQGLQFLFEYFSETQRNKGNFPGRFSGRQFSNSRSEMNVSTLELGDSALYLCASRKGDSDTQYFGPGTRLTVL.

V usage is TRBV27 and J usage is TRBJ2-1; the D gene is possibly TRBD1 (5 bases). The V gene's germline CDR1 is MNHEY and CDR2 SMNVEV (reference sequence). The CDR3 covers 13 residues. Between the trimmed V and J ends, which lost 7 bases and 8 bases, there was a span of 15 bases. CDR3: CASMERSGYEQFF. CDR3 DNA sequence: TGTGCCAGCATGGAGAGGTCAGGGTATGAGCAGTTCTTC.

V usage is TRBV5-8 and J usage is TRBJ2-1, with TRBD2 identical over 9 bases. The CDR3 extends over 17 amino acids. Germline CDR1 is SGHTS and CDR2 is YDEGEE. V gave up 0 bases and J gave up 4 bases; unmatched junction bases: 8. The CDR3 DNA reads TGTGCCAGCAGCTTGGTTCGTATGGCGGGGGGGTACAATGAGCAGTTCTTC. This codes for CASSLVRMAGGYNEQFF.

The chain links TRBV6-2 or TRBV6-3 to TRBJ2-7, with 8 bases matching TRBD2. V shed 2 bases and J 4 bases; nucleotides not matched to a gene: 7. Germline assignment: CDR1 MNHEY and CDR2 SVGEGT. The CDR3 covers 15 residues. The CDR3 here is CASSYGSGGPYEQYV. The CDR3 region has the DNA TGTGCCAGCAGTTACGGATCGGGGGGGCCATACGAGCAGTACGTC.

The chain employs TRBV3-1 (or the pseudogene TRBV3-2) and TRBJ2-7; no clear D. Germline V gene sequence: CDR1 LGHDT, CDR2 YNNKEL (reference sequence). Trimming pared 6 bases from V and 0 bases from J, leaving 6 bases between. There are 12 residues in the CDR3. The CDR3 nucleotides read TGTGCCAGCAGTCTTAGCTCCTACGAGCAGTACTTC. Its protein is CASSLSSYEQYF.